The text below deals with one T cell receptor beta chain. What this receptor recognizes is not known. No clone much larger than this one lies a single base away; base qualities are absent. Here V drops 4 bases and J drops 0 bases, and the junction holds 2 bases not matched to any gene. CDR1 SNHLY and CDR2 FYNNEI are derived from the germline V gene. The CDR3, cysteine through phenylalanine, is 15 amino acids long. The CDR3 DNA has 45 bases and is translated from base 1. The source of the sample is a study of molecular identifiers for immune sequencing clone quantification (dated by TCRdb to the late 2010s). About the study as a whole: For a replicate experiment, the RNA from either around 20,000 or 100,000 naive CD8 T cells was divided into five aliquots, and four of those aliquots went on to sequencing. CD8 T cells were used in a methods study to benchmark molecular-identifier clustering-based TCR repertoire sequencing (MIDCIRS) and TCR RNA copy counting. Broader findings and caveats from the paper: When barcode sub-clustering was not used, chimeric consensus sequences inflated TCR diversity, with chimeras reaching as high as 47%. In CMV-specific effector cells, clones with more than 20 RNA copies contained over 99% of molecules, whereas in naive cells such clones contained under 1% of molecules. Approximately 3 recovered TCR RNA copies per cell were obtained by modeling, versus about ten by digital PCR, implying a capture efficiency of 25% to 30%. Spiked-in Jurkat TCR RNA equivalent to a single cell was reported to be detectable even among 800,000 to 1,000,000 naive CD8 T cells. Identical TCR molecules sharing a barcode could cause highly expanded clone sizes to be underestimated. The naive libraries included spiked-in Jurkat TCR RNA (roughly eleven copies' worth), and this Jurkat TCR RNA is not part of the donor repertoire.

Libraries of naive CD8 T cells were built from anywhere between about 17,000 and 1,000,000 sorted cells, with 10%, 30% or 50% of the purified RNA used. Naive CD8 T cells, defined as CD8+CD4-CCR7+CD45RA+, were FACS-sorted into RLT Plus buffer on a BD FACSAria II. To test detection sensitivity, Jurkat RNA equivalent to roughly eleven TCR copies was spiked into samples of roughly 18,000-1,000,000 naive CD8 T cells. Enrichment of CD8 T cells was done with RosetteSep CD8+ T Cell Enrichment Cocktail plus Ficoll-Paque, and ACK red cell lysis came afterward. The library was made by PCR. The sequencer was an Illumina HiSeq 4000. Preparation of bulk TCR libraries followed a previously described approach, with the TCR primers listed in Table S5. The Qiagen AllPrep DNA/RNA kit was used to purify total RNA. Before analysis, reads from multiple sequencing runs of the same library were pooled. Turning to the authors' computational methods: Reads were retained only if the reads had an exact TCR constant sequence, and the retained reads were trimmed to 150 nt and grouped according to their 12-nt molecular barcodes. Reads within each barcode group were sub-clustered using a 15% Levenshtein threshold, and quality-weighted consensus sequences were constructed for each RNA molecule. Non-functional sequences were discarded, and so were lower-count sequences lying one edit away from another sequence. Based on a fit of two negative binomial distributions, barcode sub-clusters having less than 20% of the maximum read count were discarded. TCRdb applied fastp at Q25 and MiXCR to the public reads, then kept only in-frame beta chains. Rows with one shared CDR3 protein collapse into an entry with the most common genes and DNA. None of the V and J calls come from the authors' own analysis; TCRdb made them. The sample table lists 600,000 to 650,000 distinct CDR3 sequences, around 20% of them with a count of one. Together, the top ten hold 0.7% to 1% of the sample.

This TCR came from a human donor in good health. Some libraries in this study had Jurkat cell RNA spiked in. The chain employs TRBV2 and TRBJ1-5; TRBD1 agrees with 8 junctional bases. The material sequenced was naive CD8+ T cells from blood, with Jurkat cell RNA spiked in. The cell subset or site tag for this specimen amounts to: FACS-sorted CD8+CD4-CCR7+CD45RA+ naive T cells. The CDR3 protein is CASSGTGSSNQPQHF. The DNA sequence follows: TGTGCCAGCAGTGGGACAGGGTCTAGCAATCAGCCCCAGCATTTT.